The subject of this entry is one T cell receptor beta chain. What it binds is unknown. Germline V CDR1 and CDR2: SGHTA, FQGNSA. The V end was cut by 8 bases, the J end by 5 bases, with 15 bases between. This CDR3 has 13 residues. The data are from a study of cytomegalovirus exposure and HLA in healthy donors. Study-wide points: HLA-A and HLA-B allele assignments for most subjects were reportedly predicted accurately using TCR beta sequences. Usually a TCR sequence was rare, but some public TCRs were found in many donors. Diagnosis of cytomegalovirus status made by the classifier reportedly showed high specificity and sensitivity.

60 Vbeta and 13 Jbeta primers were used in PCR. Profiling relied on immunoSEQ multiplex PCR, and the TCRdb table lists in-frame clones only, not all of them. The table shows more than 85,000 clones, with 60% to 80% occurring only once. This rearrangement joins TRBV7-2 to TRBJ1-2, with D unclear. The sequenced material came from PBMCs. The TCR was taken from a woman aged 45-60 years in good health and CMV-seropositive. CDR3 region: CASGTDPGYGYTF. The CDR3 DNA reads as TGTGCCAGCGGAACAGACCCTGGATATGGCTACACCTTC.